This entry is about one TCR beta chain. The data were taken from a study of blood T cell repertoires in COVID-19. Overall study context: T cells, B-cell-depleted T cells, or PBMCs provided the cDNA or gDNA that served as material.

The CDR3 runs 17 residues. V was pared by 3 bases and J by 4 bases, with 10 bases of the junction left unmatched. The germline V gene encodes CDR1 KGHDR and CDR2 SFDVKD. In the authors' methods: Counts of nucleated cells, estimated from reference gene primer amplification, were obtained. Assay: immunoSEQ multiplex PCR; the TCRdb copy retains only in-frame clones and omits some. That table supplies the V and J calls and clone size; D and trimming were determined from the DNA. The profile shows a few hundred thousand clones, 87% of them singletons. This chain links TRBV24-1 with TRBJ2-2; 7 positions match TRBD1. This TCR derives from a man between 18 and 29 years old with active or convalescent COVID-19. Sequencing was carried out using peripheral blood. The CDR3 sequence is CATSDPNDRDGTGELFF. The CDR3 DNA is TGTGCCACCAGTGATCCGAACGACAGGGATGGCACCGGGGAGCTGTTTTTT.